The 10 T cell receptor beta chains below were found in one sample sequenced in a study of blood T cell repertoires in COVID-19. Measured with immunoSEQ multiplex PCR; TCRdb has only the in-frame clones, and not every one. The sample has 130,000 or so clones; about 86% are singletons. Sequencing input: peripheral blood. Receptors originate from a woman aged 60-70 years with acute or convalescent COVID-19.

The chain links TRBV6-2 or TRBV6-3 to TRBJ1-4; D gene unclear. CDR1 is MNHEY and CDR2 is SVGEGT in the germline V gene. The CDR3 is 14 residues long. Trimming pared 2 bases from V and 5 bases from J, leaving 9 bases between. CDR3 sequence (DNA): TGTGCCAGCAGTTACGTCGCGCCAAATGAAAAACTGTTTTTT. Its protein is CASSYVAPNEKLFF.

This chain links TRBV12-5 with TRBJ1-2, with D uncertain. Germline V lookup: CDR1 LGHNT, CDR2 FRNRAP. V lost 2 bases, J lost 4 bases, and 14 bases lay in between. This CDR3 region has 15 residues. Here the CDR3 reads CASGLRRGRGYGYTF. The CDR3 DNA follows: TGTGCTAGTGGTTTGCGCCGAGGTCGGGGCTATGGCTACACCTTC.

The V call is TRBV3-1 (or the pseudogene TRBV3-2), the J call TRBJ2-5, with 9 bases that match TRBD2. The CDR3 extends over 14 amino acids. Germline assignment: CDR1 LGHDT and CDR2 YNNKEL (reference sequence). The V segment lost 3 bases and the J segment 1 base; nucleotides outside the gene matches: 0. CDR3 sequence: CASSQRGGQETQYF. The CDR3 coding sequence is TGTGCCAGCAGCCAGCGGGGGGGCCAAGAGACCCAGTACTTC.

The CDR3 bases are TGTGCCAGCAGCTTAGGGACAGGGGCCCATCAGCCCCAGCATTTT. Translating it yields CASSLGTGAHQPQHF. The rearrangement links TRBV5-5 to TRBJ1-5; 10 bases fit TRBD1. V shed 2 bases and J 5 bases; nucleotides not matched to a gene: 4. Germline V gene data show CDR1 as SGHKS and CDR2 as YYEKEE (reference sequence). The CDR3 has 15 residues.

This clone came up a few times. V and J are TRBV2 and TRBJ2-6; possibly TRBD1 for D (5 bases). Trimming cost V 1 base and J 0 bases, with 16 bases left between them. Germline loops: CDR1 SNHLY, CDR2 FYNNEI. The CDR3 has 19 residues. The CDR3 protein is CASSEVGLGALSGANVLTF. In DNA, the CDR3 is TGTGCCAGCAGTGAAGTCGGCTTAGGGGCTCTCTCTGGGGCCAACGTCCTGACTTTC. The full variable domain, rest sourced from reference TRBV2 and TRBJ2-6, is EPEVTQTPSHQVTQMGQEVILRCVPISNHLYFYWYRQILGQKVEFLVSFYNNEISEKSEIFDDQFSVERPDGSNFTLKIRSTKLEDSAMYFCASSEVGLGALSGANVLTFGAGSRLTVL.

This clone was counted once. V and J are TRBV5-1 and TRBJ1-2; perhaps TRBD1 as D (6 bases). This CDR3 has 13 residues. The V end was cut by 4 bases, the J end by 4 bases, with 11 bases between. Germline CDR1 and CDR2: SGHRS and YFSETQ. For the CDR3, the DNA is TGCGCCAGCAGCCCGGACAGCATCTATGGCTACACCTTC. The encoded protein is CASSPDSIYGYTF.

V usage is TRBV6-5 and J usage is TRBJ2-7; 7 bases fit TRBD1. Germline V gene lookup returns CDR1 MNHEY and CDR2 SVGAGI. The CDR3 is 15 amino acids. With V trimmed by 5 bases and J by 2 bases, 9 bases remained unmatched. The CDR3 loop reads CASSPRDSRPYEQYF. The DNA of the CDR3 is TGTGCCAGCAGTCCCCGGGACAGCCGGCCCTACGAGCAGTACTTC.

The chain couples TRBV19 to TRBJ2-1; D is perhaps TRBD2 (5 bases). Germline values: CDR1 LNHDA, CDR2 SQIVND (reference sequence). The CDR3 sequence is 15 residues long. The V end lost 4 bases, the J end lost 4 bases, and 14 bases lay between the germline ends. The CDR3 nucleotides read TGTGCCAGTAGTAGGACTGTCTCTTCATACAATGAGCAGTTCTTC. Translated, it gives CASSRTVSSYNEQFF.

The chain couples TRBV28 to TRBJ2-7; 8 positions agree with TRBD2. The CDR3 extends over 13 amino acids. Germline CDR1 MDHEN, CDR2 SYDVKM. V shed 6 bases, J shed 5 bases, and the junction held 6 bases outside the gene matches. The CDR3 DNA is TGTGCCAGCAGCCCGAGCGGGGGCCACGAGCAGTACTTC. It translates to CASSPSGGHEQYF.

The chain joins TRBV4-1 to TRBJ2-3; TRBD2 is a possible D gene (6 bases). V lost 1 base, J lost 2 bases, and 10 bases lay in between. The germline gives CDR1 MGHRA, CDR2 YSYEKL. The CDR3 spans 15 residues. The CDR3 reads CASSQASDNTDTQYF. The DNA for the CDR3 is TGCGCCAGCAGCCAAGCTAGCGACAACACAGATACGCAGTATTTT.